This is a list of T cell receptor beta chains from one sample in a study of cytomegalovirus exposure and HLA in healthy donors. The assay was immunoSEQ multiplex PCR, and TCRdb's table has in-frame clones only and misses some. Of approximately 100,000 clones listed, around 80% were seen once; the top ten hold 2.5% to 3.5%. Sequenced: PBMCs. These receptor sequences come from a middle-aged woman in good health and CMV-seronegative. The CDR3 runs from the conserved cysteine through the conserved F or W. D genes are given only for firm matches. Some rows mark clone size as missing; the rest say once, few, many or name a class of expanded clone.

.	TRBV28	TRBD1	TRBJ2-7	CASSFVQGAQEQYF	TGTGCCAGCAGTTTCGTACAGGGGGCGCAAGAGCAGTACTTC
.	TRBV28	.	TRBJ1-5	CASSPGAYSNQPQHF	TGTGCCAGCAGTCCGGGAGCTTATAGCAATCAGCCCCAGCATTTT
.	TRBV18	.	TRBJ2-3	CASSQETGDTDTQYF	TGTGCCAGCTCGCAGGAGACGGGGGACACAGATACGCAGTATTTT
.	TRBV12-5	.	TRBJ2-1	CASGGRGNEQFF	TGTGCTAGTGGAGGGAGAGGCAATGAGCAGTTCTTC
once	TRBV23-1	.	TRBJ1-6	CASSQTSGGRDNSPLHF	TGCGCCAGCAGTCAAACGAGCGGGGGCCGGGATAATTCACCCCTCCACTTT
.	TRBV9	TRBD2	TRBJ2-7	CASSQTGTSLYYEQYF	TGTGCCAGCAGCCAGACAGGGACTAGCCTCTACTACGAGCAGTACTTC
.	TRBV7-9	TRBD2	TRBJ2-1	CATREGGGFLGINEQFF	TGTGCCACCCGGGAGGGGGGGGGATTTCTCGGAATCAATGAGCAGTTCTTC
.	TRBV28	.	TRBJ1-1	CASSLLQMNTEAFF	TGTGCCAGCAGTTTGTTACAGATGAACACTGAAGCTTTCTTT
few	TRBV4-3	TRBD1	TRBJ1-4	CASSQDTGGREKLFF	TGCGCCAGCAGCCAAGACACAGGGGGCAGGGAAAAACTGTTTTTT
once	TRBV13	TRBD2	TRBJ2-2	CASSSAGGPNGELFF	TGTGCCAGCAGCTCGGCGGGGGGGCCTAACGGGGAGCTGTTTTTT
.	TRBV7-2	.	TRBJ1-1	CASSSDNRELNTEAFF	TGTGCCAGCAGCTCTGATAACCGGGAGCTGAACACTGAAGCTTTCTTT
.	TRBV27	TRBD2	TRBJ2-2	CASSVTSGRSTGELFF	TGTGCCAGCAGCGTGACTAGCGGGAGAAGCACCGGGGAGCTGTTTTTT
.	TRBV9	.	TRBJ2-1	CASSTGGSPYNEQFF	TGTGCCAGCAGCACCGGGGGTTCCCCCTACAATGAGCAGTTCTTC
.	TRBV28	TRBD2	TRBJ2-3	CASSLWSGAGSDTQYF	TGTGCCAGCAGTTTATGGAGCGGGGCAGGGTCAGATACGCAGTATTTT
few	TRBV5-6	.	TRBJ2-2	CASSLGQNTGELFF	TGTGCCAGCAGCTTGGGACAGAACACCGGGGAGCTGTTTTTT
.	TRBV7-8	.	TRBJ1-2	CASSPQGGNYGYTF	TGTGCCAGCAGCCCCCAAGGCGGCAACTATGGCTACACCTTC
.	TRBV10-3	TRBD1	TRBJ2-3	CAISPGQGGTDTQYF	TGTGCCATCAGTCCTGGACAGGGGGGGACAGATACGCAGTATTTT
.	TRBV7-8	TRBD1	TRBJ1-5	CASSPGQGVFRPQHF	TGTGCCAGCAGCCCGGGACAGGGGGTTTTCAGGCCCCAGCATTTT
.	TRBV5-1	.	TRBJ1-2	CASRTDSAPLYGYTF	TGCGCCAGCAGGACGGACAGCGCGCCCCTTTATGGCTACACCTTC
.	TRBV28	TRBD2	TRBJ2-3	CASSVAGPTDTQYF	TGTGCCAGCAGTGTAGCGGGGCCCACAGATACGCAGTATTTT
.	TRBV28	TRBD1	TRBJ1-2	CASSAYRGPFGYTF	TGTGCCAGCAGTGCATACAGGGGCCCCTTTGGCTACACCTTC
once	TRBV29-1	.	TRBJ1-2	CSAGAGSNYGYTF	TGCAGCGCCGGCGCAGGCTCTAACTATGGCTACACCTTC
few	TRBV19	.	TRBJ2-5	CASSPGVNRQETQYF	TGTGCCAGTAGTCCGGGTGTCAATCGCCAAGAGACCCAGTACTTC
.	TRBV29-1	TRBD1	TRBJ1-4	CSVQGRDRGLATNEKLFF	TGCAGCGTTCAGGGCCGGGACAGGGGGTTGGCAACTAATGAAAAACTGTTTTTT
.	TRBV27	TRBD2	TRBJ2-7	CASSLWGLAGDEQYF	TGTGCCAGCAGTTTATGGGGACTAGCGGGGGACGAGCAGTACTTC
.	TRBV5-5	.	TRBJ2-5	CASSFNRVETQYF	TGTGCCAGCAGCTTCAACAGGGTAGAGACCCAGTACTTC
.	TRBV21-1	.	TRBJ1-5	CASSKTRMKTGSNQPQHF	TGTGCCAGCAGCAAAACACGAATGAAGACAGGTTCCAATCAGCCCCAGCATTTT
.	TRBV28	.	TRBJ1-2	CASSSGGANYGYTF	TGTGCCAGCAGTTCGGGTGGGGCAAACTATGGCTACACCTTC
.	TRBV28	.	TRBJ2-5	CASSFEQPGTQYF	TGTGCCAGCAGTTTCGAACAGCCCGGGACCCAGTACTTC
.	TRBV19	.	TRBJ1-2	CASSILNGHYGYTF	TGTGCCAGTAGTATACTCAACGGTCACTATGGCTACACCTTC
.	TRBV10-3	.	TRBJ2-7	CAISETKNGYEQYF	TGTGCCATCAGTGAGACTAAGAACGGCTACGAGCAGTACTTC
few	TRBV28	TRBD1	TRBJ1-1	CASRSDRGKAFF	TGTGCCAGCAGAAGCGACAGGGGTAAAGCTTTCTTT
.	TRBV18	.	TRBJ1-6	CASSPGGANNSPLHF	TGTGCCAGCTCACCCGGGGGGGCGAATAATTCACCCCTCCACTTT
.	TRBV30	.	TRBJ1-1	CAWSRIPTNTEAFF	TGTGCCTGGAGCCGCATCCCTACGAACACTGAAGCTTTCTTT
.	TRBV5-5	.	TRBJ1-2	CASGTGTNNYGYTF	TGTGCCAGCGGGACCGGGACAAACAATTATGGCTACACCTTC
.	TRBV7-2	.	TRBJ1-2	CASSLPRTNYGYTF	TGTGCCAGCAGCTTACCCAGGACTAACTATGGCTACACCTTC
.	TRBV2	.	TRBJ2-3	CASSEGPNTDTQYF	TGTGCCAGCAGTGAGGGCCCCAACACAGATACGCAGTATTTT
.	TRBV7-2	.	TRBJ2-1	CASSLLVGGISSYNEQFF	TGTGCCAGCAGCTTATTGGTAGGCGGGATCAGCTCCTACAATGAGCAGTTCTTC
once	TRBV14	TRBD1	TRBJ2-7	CASSQDRGTVWDEQYF	TGTGCCAGCAGCCAAGATAGGGGGACAGTTTGGGACGAGCAGTACTTC
.	TRBV7-2	.	TRBJ2-7	CASSSNFGLPYEQYF	TGTGCCAGCAGCTCGAATTTTGGACTGCCATACGAGCAGTACTTC
.	TRBV6-5	TRBD1	TRBJ1-4	CASRGQDEKLFF	TGTGCCAGCAGAGGACAGGATGAAAAACTGTTTTTT